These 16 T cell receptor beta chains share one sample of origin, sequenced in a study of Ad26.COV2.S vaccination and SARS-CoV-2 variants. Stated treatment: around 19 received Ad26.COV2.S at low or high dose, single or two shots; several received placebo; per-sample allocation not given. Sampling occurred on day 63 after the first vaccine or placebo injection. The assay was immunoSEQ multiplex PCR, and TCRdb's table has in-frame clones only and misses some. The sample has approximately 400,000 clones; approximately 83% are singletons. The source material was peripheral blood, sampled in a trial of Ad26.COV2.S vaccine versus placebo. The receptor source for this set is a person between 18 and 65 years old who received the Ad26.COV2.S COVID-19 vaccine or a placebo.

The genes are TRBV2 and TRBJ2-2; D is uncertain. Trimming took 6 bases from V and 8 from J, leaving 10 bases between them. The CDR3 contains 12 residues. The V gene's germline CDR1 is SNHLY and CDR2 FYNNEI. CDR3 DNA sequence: TGTGCCAGCAGCACAAGAGTTGGGGAGCTGTTTTTT. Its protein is CASSTRVGELFF. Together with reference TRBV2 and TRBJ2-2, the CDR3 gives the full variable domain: EPEVTQTPSHQVTQMGQEVILRCVPISNHLYFYWYRQILGQKVEFLVSFYNNEISEKSEIFDDQFSVERPDGSNFTLKIRSTKLEDSAMYFCASSTRVGELFFGEGSRLTVL.

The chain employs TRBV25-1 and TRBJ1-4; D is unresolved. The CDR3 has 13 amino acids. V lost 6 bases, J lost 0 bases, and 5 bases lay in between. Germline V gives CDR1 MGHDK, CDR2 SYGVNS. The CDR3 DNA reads TGTGCCAGCAGGAGGGCAACTAATGAAAAACTGTTTTTT. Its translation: CASRRATNEKLFF.

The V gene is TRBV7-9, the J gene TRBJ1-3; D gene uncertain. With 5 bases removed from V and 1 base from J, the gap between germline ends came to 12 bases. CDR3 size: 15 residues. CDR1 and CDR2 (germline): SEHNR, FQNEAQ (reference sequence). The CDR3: CASSPEVISGNTIYF. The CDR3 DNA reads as TGTGCCAGCAGCCCAGAAGTTATATCTGGAAACACCATATATTTT.

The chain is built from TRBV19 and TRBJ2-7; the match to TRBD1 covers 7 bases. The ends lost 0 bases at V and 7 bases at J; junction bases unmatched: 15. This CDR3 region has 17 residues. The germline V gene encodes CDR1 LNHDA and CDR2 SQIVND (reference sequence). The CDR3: CASSIDYRRGIFGEQYF. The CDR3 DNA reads TGTGCCAGTAGTATAGATTATCGCAGGGGGATATTCGGAGAGCAGTACTTC.

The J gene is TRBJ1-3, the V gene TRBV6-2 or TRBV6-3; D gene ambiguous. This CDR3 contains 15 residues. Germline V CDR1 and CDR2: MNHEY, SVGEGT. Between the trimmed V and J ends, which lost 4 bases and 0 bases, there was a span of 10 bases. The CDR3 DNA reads TGTGCCAGCAGTTCCAGGACGCTCTCTGGAAACACCATATATTTT. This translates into CASSSRTLSGNTIYF.

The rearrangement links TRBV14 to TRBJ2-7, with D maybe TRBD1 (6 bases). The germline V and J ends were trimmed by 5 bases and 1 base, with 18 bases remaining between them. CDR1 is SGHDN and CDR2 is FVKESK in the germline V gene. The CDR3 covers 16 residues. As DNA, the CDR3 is TGTGCCAGCAGCATATCTGTGACAGGTTATTCCTACGAGCAGTACTTC. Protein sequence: CASSISVTGYSYEQYF.

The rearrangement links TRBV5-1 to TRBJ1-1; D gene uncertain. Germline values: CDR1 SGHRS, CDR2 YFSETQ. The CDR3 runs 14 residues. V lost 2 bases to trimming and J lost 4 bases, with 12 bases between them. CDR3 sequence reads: CASSFTSAPTEAFF. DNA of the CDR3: TGCGCCAGCAGCTTTACCTCGGCCCCCACTGAAGCTTTCTTT.

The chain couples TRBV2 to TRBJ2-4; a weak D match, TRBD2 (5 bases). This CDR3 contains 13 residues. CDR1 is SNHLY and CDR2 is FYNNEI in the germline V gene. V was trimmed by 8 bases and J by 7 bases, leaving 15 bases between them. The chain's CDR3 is CASSGDVANIQYF. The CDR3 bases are TGTGCCAGCTCCGGGGATGTTGCGAACATTCAGTACTTC.

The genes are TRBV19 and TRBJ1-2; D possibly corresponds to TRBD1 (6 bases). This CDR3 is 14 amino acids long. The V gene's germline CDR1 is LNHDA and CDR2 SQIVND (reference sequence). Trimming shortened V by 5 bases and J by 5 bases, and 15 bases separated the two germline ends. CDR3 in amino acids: CASSPTGQNYGYTF. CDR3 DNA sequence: TGTGCCAGTAGTCCAACGGGACAAAATTATGGCTACACCTTC.

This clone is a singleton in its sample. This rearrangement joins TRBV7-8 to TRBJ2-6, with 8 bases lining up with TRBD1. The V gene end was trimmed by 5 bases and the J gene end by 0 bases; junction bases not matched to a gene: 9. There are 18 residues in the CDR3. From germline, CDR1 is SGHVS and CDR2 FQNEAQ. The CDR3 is CASSRGDRPLSGANVLTF. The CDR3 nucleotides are TGTGCCAGCAGCCGAGGGGACAGGCCTCTCTCTGGGGCCAACGTCCTGACTTTC.

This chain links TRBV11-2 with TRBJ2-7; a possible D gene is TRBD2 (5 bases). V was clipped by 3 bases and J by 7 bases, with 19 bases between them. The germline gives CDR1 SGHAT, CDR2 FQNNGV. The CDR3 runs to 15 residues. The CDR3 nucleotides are TGTGCCAGCAGCTTGGAGCCCGGCCCAAGGGAGGAGCAGTACTTC. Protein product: CASSLEPGPREEQYF.

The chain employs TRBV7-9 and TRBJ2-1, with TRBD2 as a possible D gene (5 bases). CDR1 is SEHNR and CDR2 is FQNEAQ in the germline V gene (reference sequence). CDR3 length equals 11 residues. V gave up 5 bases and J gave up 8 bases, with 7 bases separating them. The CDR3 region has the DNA TGTGCCAGCAGCGGGAGCCATGAGCAGTTCTTC. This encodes CASSGSHEQFF.

This CDR3 reads CASTWEGSNTGELFF. Written as DNA, the CDR3 is TGTGCCAGCACTTGGGAGGGGAGTAACACCGGGGAGCTGTTTTTT. The chain recombines TRBV21-1 with TRBJ2-2; TRBD2 is the table's D call and was not checked against the DNA. TRBV21-1 is an annotated pseudogene. This CDR3 region has 15 residues.

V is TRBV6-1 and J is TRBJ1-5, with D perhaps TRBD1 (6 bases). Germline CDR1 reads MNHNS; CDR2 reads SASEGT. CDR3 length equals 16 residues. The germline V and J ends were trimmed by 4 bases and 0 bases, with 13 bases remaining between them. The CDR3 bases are TGTGCCAGCAGTGCAACATGGACAGCTAGCAATCAGCCCCAGCATTTT. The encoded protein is CASSATWTASNQPQHF.

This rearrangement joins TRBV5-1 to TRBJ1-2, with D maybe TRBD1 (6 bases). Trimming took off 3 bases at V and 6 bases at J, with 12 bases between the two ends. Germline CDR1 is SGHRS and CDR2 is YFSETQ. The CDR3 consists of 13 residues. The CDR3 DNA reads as TGCGCCAGCAGCTCGGACAGCTCAAATGGCTACACCTTC. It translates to CASSSDSSNGYTF.

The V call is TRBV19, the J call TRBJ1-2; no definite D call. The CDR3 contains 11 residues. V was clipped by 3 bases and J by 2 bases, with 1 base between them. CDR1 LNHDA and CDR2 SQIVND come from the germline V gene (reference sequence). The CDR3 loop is CASSMNYGYTF. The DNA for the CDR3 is TGTGCCAGTAGTATGAACTATGGCTACACCTTC.